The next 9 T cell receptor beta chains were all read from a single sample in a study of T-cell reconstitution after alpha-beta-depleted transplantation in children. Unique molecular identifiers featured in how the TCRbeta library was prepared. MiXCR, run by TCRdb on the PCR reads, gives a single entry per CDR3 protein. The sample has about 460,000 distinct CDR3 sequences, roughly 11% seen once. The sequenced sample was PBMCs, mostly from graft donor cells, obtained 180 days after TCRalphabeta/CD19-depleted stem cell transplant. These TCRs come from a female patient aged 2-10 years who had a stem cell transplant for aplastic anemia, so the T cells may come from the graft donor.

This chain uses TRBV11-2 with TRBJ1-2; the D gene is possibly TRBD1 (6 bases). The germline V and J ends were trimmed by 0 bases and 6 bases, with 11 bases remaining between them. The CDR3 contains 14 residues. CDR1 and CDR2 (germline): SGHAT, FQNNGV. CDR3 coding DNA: TGTGCCAGCAGCTTAGATAGACAGGATCATGGCTACACCTTC. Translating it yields CASSLDRQDHGYTF.

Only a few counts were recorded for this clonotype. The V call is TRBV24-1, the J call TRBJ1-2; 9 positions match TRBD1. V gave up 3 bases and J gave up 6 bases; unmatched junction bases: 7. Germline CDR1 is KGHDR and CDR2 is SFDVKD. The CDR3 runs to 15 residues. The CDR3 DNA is TGTGCCACCAGTGATGCACACAGGGGGCAGGATGGCTACACCTTC. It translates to CATSDAHRGQDGYTF.

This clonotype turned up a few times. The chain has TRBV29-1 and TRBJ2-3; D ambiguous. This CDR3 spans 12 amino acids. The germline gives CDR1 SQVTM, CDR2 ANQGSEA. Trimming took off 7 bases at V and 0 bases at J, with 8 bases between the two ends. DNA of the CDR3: TGCAGCGGTCGACCTAGCACAGATACGCAGTATTTT. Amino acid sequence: CSGRPSTDTQYF.

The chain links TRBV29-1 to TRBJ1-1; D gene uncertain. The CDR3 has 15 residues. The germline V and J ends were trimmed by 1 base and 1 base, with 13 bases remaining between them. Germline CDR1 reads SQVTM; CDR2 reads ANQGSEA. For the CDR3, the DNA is TGCAGCGTTGAAGGGCAGTTCTTTGGGAACACTGAAGCTTTCTTT. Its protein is CSVEGQFFGNTEAFF.

The chain's CDR3 is CASSPGSSGITSTDTQYF. The CDR3 coding sequence is TGCGCCAGCAGCCCGGGAAGTAGCGGGATTACTAGCACAGATACGCAGTATTTT. The gene calls are TRBV5-1 and TRBJ2-3, with TRBD2 matching over 8 bases. V was clipped by 4 bases and J by 0 bases; unmatched bases: 13. Germline V lookup: CDR1 SGHRS, CDR2 YFSETQ. The CDR3 length is 18 residues.

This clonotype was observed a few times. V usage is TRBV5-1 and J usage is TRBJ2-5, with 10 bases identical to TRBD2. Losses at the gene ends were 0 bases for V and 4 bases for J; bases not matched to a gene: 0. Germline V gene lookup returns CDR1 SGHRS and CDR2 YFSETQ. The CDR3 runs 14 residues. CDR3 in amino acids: CASSLASGRETQYF. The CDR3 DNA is TGCGCCAGCAGCTTGGCTAGCGGGAGAGAGACCCAGTACTTC.

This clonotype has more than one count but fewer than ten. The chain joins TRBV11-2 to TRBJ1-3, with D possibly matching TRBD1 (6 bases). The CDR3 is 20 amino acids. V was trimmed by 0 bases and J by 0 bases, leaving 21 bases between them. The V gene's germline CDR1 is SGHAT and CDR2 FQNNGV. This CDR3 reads CASSLEANWTAAFSGNTIYF. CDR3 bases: TGTGCCAGCAGCTTAGAGGCTAACTGGACAGCGGCTTTCTCTGGAAACACCATATATTTT.

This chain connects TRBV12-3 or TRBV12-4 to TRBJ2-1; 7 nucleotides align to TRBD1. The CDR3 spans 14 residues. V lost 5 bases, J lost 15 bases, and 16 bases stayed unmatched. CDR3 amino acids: CASSSAGTVLFRFF. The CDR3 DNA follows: TGTGCCAGCAGTAGCGCTGGGACAGTTCTGTTTCGGTTCTTC.

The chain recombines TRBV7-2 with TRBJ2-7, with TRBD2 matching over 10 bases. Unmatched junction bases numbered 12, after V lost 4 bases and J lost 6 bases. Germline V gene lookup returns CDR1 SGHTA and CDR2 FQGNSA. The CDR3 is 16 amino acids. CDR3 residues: CASSSLAGAPSGEQYF. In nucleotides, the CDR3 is TGTGCCAGCAGCTCTCTAGCGGGAGCGCCTTCGGGCGAGCAGTACTTC.